The following is a T cell receptor beta chain sequence with its context. Per the original methods: Amplified reference gene primers provided the basis for estimating nucleated cell counts. The data were produced by immunoSEQ multiplex PCR, yet TCRdb's version contains in-frame clones alone and is incomplete. Clone size and V and J calls were adopted from that table, with D and trimming inferred from the DNA. This sample has 280,000 or so clones, with 75% to 90% found just once. The data stem from a study of blood T cell repertoires in COVID-19. Cohorts were determined from participant-reported clinical history. Germline V gene sequence: CDR1 PRHDT, CDR2 FYEKMQ (reference sequence). J was trimmed by 2 bases and V by 7 bases; bases with no gene match: 13. The CDR3 runs 17 residues.

The origin of this receptor is a man younger than 40 who had recovered from COVID-19. The chain employs TRBV13 and TRBJ2-3, with 9 bases matching TRBD1. What was sequenced was PBMCs or T cells enriched from blood (not recorded which). The CDR3 reads CASKATKDRGNTDTQYF. CDR3 bases: TGTGCCAGCAAGGCTACCAAGGACAGGGGCAACACAGATACGCAGTATTTT.